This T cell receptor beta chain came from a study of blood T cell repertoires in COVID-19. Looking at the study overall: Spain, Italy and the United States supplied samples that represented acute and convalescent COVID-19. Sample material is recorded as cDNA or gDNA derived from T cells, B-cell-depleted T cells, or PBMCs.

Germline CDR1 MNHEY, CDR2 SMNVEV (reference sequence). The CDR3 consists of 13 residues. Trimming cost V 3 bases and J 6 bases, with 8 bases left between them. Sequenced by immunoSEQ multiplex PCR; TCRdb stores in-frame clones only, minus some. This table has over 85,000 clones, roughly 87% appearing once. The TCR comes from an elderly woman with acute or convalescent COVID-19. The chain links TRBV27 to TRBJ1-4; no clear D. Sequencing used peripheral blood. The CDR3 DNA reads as TGTGCCAGCAGTTTGAGTGTATATGAAAAACTGTTTTTT. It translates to CASSLSVYEKLFF.